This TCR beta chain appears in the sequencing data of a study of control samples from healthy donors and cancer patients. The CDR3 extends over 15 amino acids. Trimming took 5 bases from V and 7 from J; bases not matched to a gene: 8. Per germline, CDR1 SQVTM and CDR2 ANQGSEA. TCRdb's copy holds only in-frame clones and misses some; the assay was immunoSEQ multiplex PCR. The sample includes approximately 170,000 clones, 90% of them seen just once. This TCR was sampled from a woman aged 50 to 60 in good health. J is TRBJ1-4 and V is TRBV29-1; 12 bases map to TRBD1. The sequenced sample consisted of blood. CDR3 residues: CSVREGDRGLEKLFF. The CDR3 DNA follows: TGCAGCGTTCGTGAGGGGGACAGGGGGCTTGAAAAACTGTTTTTT.